These T cell receptor beta chains were read from a single sample in a study of breast tumors, draining lymph nodes, adjacent tissues. TCRdb redid the calling of the multiplex PCR reads with MiXCR, one entry per CDR3 protein. Among tens of thousands of distinct CDR3 sequences listed, roughly three fifths were seen once. Specimen: breast tumor tissue. These receptors were collected from a female donor with breast cancer. Some clones in this sample may be carry-over from other donors' samples. CDR3s leave out the opening cysteine and the closing phenylalanine or tryptophan. Not every row has a clone size; where given, it reads once, few, many or a size class.

V: TRBV7-9
J: TRBJ1-2
size: -
CDR3: ASSRGTYGYT

V: TRBV9
J: TRBJ1-4
size: -
CDR3: ASSTTGSTNEKLF

V: TRBV19
J: TRBJ2-7
size: -
CDR3: ASSIVPGSYEQY

V: TRBV25-1
J: TRBJ1-2
size: -
CDR3: ASSDRRSNYGYT

V: TRBV28
J: TRBJ1-5
size: many
CDR3: ASTYGGNQPQH

V: TRBV20-1
J: TRBJ2-1
size: many
CDR3: SARGASGGTYNEQF

V: TRBV11-3
J: TRBJ2-2
size: many
CDR3: ASSLDVWTGELF

V: TRBV7-2
J: TRBJ2-7
size: medium-sized
CDR3: ASSGRWGPGDEQY

V: TRBV29-1
J: TRBJ2-7
size: -
CDR3: SVGGGSAYEQY

V: TRBV15
J: TRBJ2-5
size: -
CDR3: ATSRPERGLAETQY

V: TRBV7-8
J: TRBJ2-5
size: -
CDR3: ASSRGWGDGNQPQY

V: TRBV25-1
J: TRBJ2-5
size: -
CDR3: ASSVGLAGVQETQY

V: TRBV20-1
J: TRBJ1-6
size: -
CDR3: SARQGVGNSPLH